The clone carrying this TCR beta chain was recorded only once. Antigen: not known. High-throughput TCR beta sequencing covered peripheral CD8+ and CD4+ T cells. Roughly 0.5 to 1 ug RNA was reverse transcribed with random hexamers. A multiplex approach, immunoSEQ multiplex PCR, amplified TCR beta CDR3 across 54 Vbeta and 13 Jbeta. TCRdb processed the immunoSEQ multiplex PCR reads anew with MiXCR; each CDR3 protein has one entry. The data show approximately 110,000 distinct CDR3 sequences, 95% to 98% seen once. This entry is derived from a study of CD8 T cells in Susac syndrome. Overall study findings and caveats: The study admitted that it had a relatively small number of individuals in its TCR sequencing and HLA analysis.

The specimen was CD4+ T cells from PBMCs. The clonotype was recovered from a human donor in good health.

CDR3 DNA: TGTGCCACCAGTGATTCCCCCGGCGGAGACTACAATGAGCAGTTCTTC. This encodes CATSDSPGGDYNEQFF. The rearrangement uses TRBV24-1 and TRBJ2-1, with no clear D. Trimming took off 2 bases at V and 3 bases at J, with 13 bases between the two ends. In germline, CDR1 is KGHDR, CDR2 SFDVKD. The CDR3 sequence is 16 residues long.